This T cell receptor beta chain was recorded in a study of cytomegalovirus exposure and HLA in healthy donors. The PCR used 60 Vbeta and 13 Jbeta primers. The table came from immunoSEQ multiplex PCR; TCRdb's copy has only in-frame clones and leaves some out. The sample lists just over 150,000 clones, 75% to 80% occurring once. A note on this clone: What it binds is unknown.

Whole-study results and caveats: Roughly even sequencing depth across donors was the assumption behind the presence/absence analyses. Researchers counted about 150 TCR beta chains as cytomegalovirus-associated.

CDR3 length equals 16 residues. Germline loops: CDR1 SGHRS, CDR2 YFSETQ. V was trimmed by 0 bases and J by 1 base, leaving 11 bases between them. The chain uses TRBV5-1 and TRBJ1-5; D not certain. Sequenced material: PBMCs. The receptor was derived from a woman in her forties in good health and CMV-seronegative. CDR3 sequence reads: CASSLAGSGSNQPQHF. CDR3 coding DNA: TGCGCCAGCAGCTTGGCCGGCAGCGGGAGCAATCAGCCCCAGCATTTT.